The 27 T cell receptor beta chains in this list originate from one sample, sequenced in a study of shared clonotypes between healthy human individuals. TCRdb keeps only in-frame clones here, not all; method: immunoSEQ multiplex PCR. Here the sample spans approximately 460,000 clones, 75% to 80% being singletons. The sample consisted of PBMCs. Every receptor here comes from a woman in her thirties or forties in good health. Some clones in this sample may be carry-over from other donors' samples.

Here the CDR3 reads CASSPGQGNTEAFF. CDR3 nucleotides: TGTGCCAGCAGCCCCGGGCAGGGGAACACTGAAGCTTTCTTT. V is TRBV11-3 and J is TRBJ1-1, with D possibly being TRBD1 (5 bases). Germline V gene sequence: CDR1 SGHNT, CDR2 YENEEA. The CDR3 runs 14 residues. The germline V and J ends were trimmed by 5 bases and 1 base, with 11 bases remaining between them.

For the CDR3, the DNA is TGCGCCAGCAGTGACGGGGCGGGGGGCACCGGGGAGCTGTTTTTT. Amino acid sequence: CASSDGAGGTGELFF. V and J are TRBV10-2 and TRBJ2-2; 8 nucleotides align to TRBD2. The CDR3 sequence is 15 residues long. Losses at the gene ends were 3 bases for V and 4 bases for J; bases not matched to a gene: 4. The V gene's germline CDR1 is WSHSY and CDR2 SAAADI.

This rearrangement joins TRBV5-4 to TRBJ2-7; D uncertain. Germline-derived CDR1 and CDR2 are SGHNT and YYREEE (reference sequence). The CDR3 sequence is 12 residues long. The V end lost 2 bases, the J end lost 7 bases, and 10 bases lay between the germline ends. This CDR3 is CASSLPVGEQYF. DNA for the CDR3: TGTGCCAGCAGCTTACCAGTCGGGGAGCAGTACTTC.

The rearrangement links TRBV2 to TRBJ2-1; a weak D match, TRBD1 (6 bases). Germline CDR1 reads SNHLY; CDR2 reads FYNNEI. The CDR3 extends over 14 amino acids. V lost 2 bases to trimming and J lost 7 bases, with 12 bases between them. The CDR3 protein is CASSEPLDRNEQFF. CDR3 nucleotides: TGTGCCAGCAGTGAACCCCTAGACAGGAATGAGCAGTTCTTC.

A few counts support this clone. The chain couples TRBV4-3 to TRBJ2-2; D uncertain. The V and J ends lost 4 bases and 6 bases respectively, with 12 bases between them. CDR1 is LGHNA and CDR2 is YSLEER in the germline V gene. This CDR3 has 14 amino acids. For the CDR3, the DNA is TGCGCCAGCAGCCGCCTTAGCTCCGCCGGGGAGCTGTTTTTT. Protein product: CASSRLSSAGELFF.

This sequence joins TRBV7-2 and TRBJ1-1, with 8 bases matching TRBD1. There are 15 residues in the CDR3. The V gene end was trimmed by 5 bases and the J gene end by 7 bases; junction bases not matched to a gene: 12. CDR1 and CDR2 (germline): SGHTA, FQGNSA. The CDR3 loop reads CASSRRGPGSSEAFF. As DNA, the CDR3 is TGTGCCAGCAGCCGCAGGGGGCCCGGGTCAAGTGAAGCTTTCTTT.

Notes on this clone: Given a much more abundant clone one base away, this may be a read error. The chain has TRBV28 and TRBJ2-7; 11 nucleotides match TRBD2. The CDR3 spans 15 residues. Germline assignment: CDR1 MDHEN and CDR2 SYDVKM. The DNA for the CDR3 is TGTGCCAGCAGTTCGACTAGCGGGGACGTCTACGAGCAGCACTTC. It encodes CASSSTSGDVYEQHF. Combining the CDR3 with reference TRBV28 and TRBJ2-7 gives the whole variable domain DVKVTQSSRYLVKRTGEKVFLECVQDMDHENMFWYRQDPGLGLRLIYFSYDVKMKEKGDIPEGYSVSREKKERFSLILESASTNQTSMYLCASSSTSGDVYEQHFGPGTRLTVT.

About this clone itself: A much larger clonotype is one base distant, so this may be a read error. The rearrangement uses TRBV6-1 and TRBJ2-5; the D is unclear. Matching the DNA end better, TRBJ2-7 makes the J call doubtful. CDR1 is MNHNS and CDR2 is SASEGT in the germline V gene. The CDR3 runs to 15 residues. This CDR3 is CASSEVGRSPYEQYF. The CDR3, as DNA: TGTGCCAGCAGTGAAGTCGGCAGGAGCCCCTACGAGCAGTACTTC.

This clone was counted a few times. This chain connects TRBV19 to TRBJ2-1, with D hard to call. V dropped 3 bases and J dropped 5 bases, with 8 bases sitting between them. The length of the CDR3 is 13 residues. The germline CDR1 and CDR2 sequences are LNHDA and SQIVND (reference sequence). The CDR3 spells CASSISPNNEQFF. As DNA, the CDR3 is TGTGCCAGTAGTATTTCCCCCAACAATGAGCAGTTCTTC.

The chain uses TRBV5-1 and TRBJ2-7; TRBD1 agrees at 7 bases. The CDR3 loop spans 12 amino acids. V dropped 2 bases and J dropped 5; count of bases not matched to a gene: 1. Germline CDR1 is SGHRS and CDR2 is YFSETQ. In DNA form, the CDR3 reads TGCGCCAGCAGCTTAACAGGGGACGAGCAGTACTTC. It encodes CASSLTGDEQYF.

As regards this clone: A far larger clone is only one base removed, so a read error is likely. The rearrangement links TRBV4-3 to TRBJ2-1; possible D gene TRBD2, 5 bases. Germline V gives CDR1 LGHNA, CDR2 YSLEER. CDR3 size: 15 residues. V lost 1 base to trimming and J lost 7 bases, with 14 bases between them. The CDR3 loop reads CASSQGGLAINEQFF. The CDR3 nucleotides are TGCGCCAGCAGCCAAGGTGGGCTAGCTATTAATGAGCAGTTCTTC.

The chain couples TRBV7-3 to TRBJ2-1; D is unresolved. This CDR3 has 15 residues. CDR1 and CDR2 (germline): SGHTA, FQGTGA. V was trimmed by 4 bases and J by 0 bases, leaving 10 bases between them. CDR3 residues: CASSSQFTSYNEQFF. In DNA form, the CDR3 reads TGTGCCAGCAGCTCCCAGTTTACCTCCTACAATGAGCAGTTCTTC.

About this clone: This sample includes further DNA sequences coding for the same CDR3. This chain joins TRBV27 and TRBJ2-7; D may correspond to TRBD1 or TRBD2 (5 bases each). V lost 3 bases and J 0 bases, leaving 12 bases between the germline ends. CDR3 length: 15 amino acids. The V gene's germline CDR1 is MNHEY and CDR2 SMNVEV (reference sequence). DNA of the CDR3: TGTGCCAGCAGTTTCCGGGGCAGGTCCTCCTACGAGCAGTACTTC. Translation gives CASSFRGRSSYEQYF.

This sequence joins TRBV5-4 and TRBJ1-2; no definite D call. The CDR3 length is 15 residues. V was cut by 4 bases and J by 1 base, with 14 bases left in between. Germline values: CDR1 SGHNT, CDR2 YYREEE (reference sequence). The CDR3 is CASSQDPRINYGYTF. In DNA, the CDR3 is TGTGCCAGCAGCCAAGACCCACGGATTAACTATGGCTACACCTTC.

This chain joins TRBV5-4 and TRBJ1-2; 9 bases map to TRBD1. The CDR3 contains 15 residues. The junction had 10 bases not matched to a gene; V was cut back by 4 bases and J by 6 bases. Germline loops: CDR1 SGHNT, CDR2 YYREEE (reference sequence). The CDR3: CASSMMTGGFDGYTF. In DNA, the CDR3 is TGTGCCAGCAGCATGATGACAGGGGGATTTGATGGCTACACCTTC.

The V gene is TRBV7-9, the J gene TRBJ2-7; D may be TRBD1 or TRBD2 (5 bases each). Trimming pared 11 bases from V and 0 bases from J, leaving 14 bases between. The CDR3 loop spans 13 amino acids. The germline V gene encodes CDR1 SEHNR and CDR2 FQNEAQ (reference sequence). CDR3 in DNA: TGTGCCTCCGGGGCGCCCAGCTCCTACGAGCAGTACTTC. Encoded protein: CASGAPSSYEQYF.

The rearrangement uses TRBV29-1 and TRBJ1-1; D remains ambiguous. Deletions cut 4 bases from V and 1 base from J, with 4 bases between. CDR1 and CDR2 (germline): SQVTM, ANQGSEA. CDR3 length: 11 residues. Written as DNA, the CDR3 is TGCAGCGTTGGGGAGAACACTGAAGCTTTCTTT. It yields the protein CSVGENTEAFF.

This clone was picked up one time. This rearrangement joins TRBV11-3 to TRBJ2-1; the match to TRBD2 covers 7 bases. This CDR3 spans 14 amino acids. The ends lost 1 base at V and 9 bases at J; junction bases unmatched: 6. The V gene's germline CDR1 is SGHNT and CDR2 YENEEA. CDR3 region: CASSLAPAGTEQFF. CDR3 sequence (DNA): TGTGCCAGCAGCTTAGCTCCAGCGGGAACTGAGCAGTTCTTC.

V usage is TRBV6-5 and J usage is TRBJ2-5, with a weak D call TRBD2 (6 bases). The V end was cut by 8 bases, the J end by 7 bases, with 11 bases between. Germline values: CDR1 MNHEY, CDR2 SVGAGI. The CDR3 sequence is 11 residues long. CDR3 in DNA: TGTGCCAGCCTCGGGAGAGGGACCCAGTACTTC. Encoded protein: CASLGRGTQYF.

The chain has TRBV2 and TRBJ2-2; 12 nucleotides match TRBD2. This CDR3 comprises 16 residues. Germline values: CDR1 SNHLY, CDR2 FYNNEI. J lost 4 bases, V lost 3 bases, and 3 bases had no gene match. As DNA, the CDR3 is TGTGCCAGCAGTGACCTAGCGGGAGGGGGCACCGGGGAGCTGTTTTTT. This codes for CASSDLAGGGTGELFF.

V gene TRBV4-3 combines with J gene TRBJ1-1, with D unclear. Germline CDR1 and CDR2: LGHNA and YSLEER. The CDR3 covers 11 residues. The V gene lost 0 bases and the J gene lost 8 bases, with 4 bases spanning the gap. Here the CDR3 reads CASSQDREAFF. The CDR3 nucleotides are TGCGCCAGCAGCCAAGATCGGGAAGCTTTCTTT.

With regard to this clone: With only one base between it and a far larger clone, this is likely a read error. CDR3 nucleotide sequence: TGCGCCAGCAGCTTCGGGGGAAGTAGCTGTGGCTACACCTTC. It encodes CASSFGGSSCGYTF. The J gene is TRBJ1-2, the V gene TRBV5-1, with D perhaps matching TRBD1 (5 bases). Germline CDR1 is SGHRS and CDR2 is YFSETQ. Trimming removed 2 bases at V and 7 bases at J, with 15 bases between. The CDR3 has 14 amino acids.

This chain connects TRBV7-2 to TRBJ1-3; D is undetermined. Germline assignment: CDR1 SGHTA and CDR2 FQGNSA. V shed 2 bases and J shed 0 bases, with 8 bases lying between them. The CDR3 runs to 15 residues. The CDR3 reads CASSLWPDSGNTIYF. DNA of the CDR3: TGTGCCAGCAGCTTATGGCCAGACTCTGGAAACACCATATATTTT.

A word on this clone: This probably arose from a read error, given a far larger clone one base away. The sample contains more than one DNA sequence encoding this CDR3. The rearrangement links TRBV28 to TRBJ1-5; D not resolved. Per germline, CDR1 MDHEN and CDR2 SYDVKM. The CDR3 runs to 15 residues. As DNA, the CDR3 is TGTGCCAGCAGTTTAAGAAGAGGGTATTACCAGCCTCAGCATTTT. Translated, it gives CASSLRRGYYQPQHF.

This clone has at least ten counts. The V gene is TRBV19, the J gene TRBJ2-1; 10 nucleotides align to TRBD2. CDR1 is LNHDA and CDR2 is SQIVND in the germline V gene (reference sequence). Germline trimming cut 3 bases from V and 6 bases from J; bases unmatched to any gene: 20. This CDR3 contains 20 residues. The CDR3 sequence: CASSMWGSPSGRTLSNEQFF. The DNA of the CDR3 is TGTGCCAGTAGTATGTGGGGGAGCCCTAGCGGGAGAACCCTGAGCAATGAGCAGTTCTTC.

Comments on this clone: The sample has other DNA sequences that encode this CDR3 too. The V call is TRBV28, the J call TRBJ2-3, with D hard to call. Germline assignment: CDR1 MDHEN and CDR2 SYDVKM. V was trimmed by 2 bases and J by 2 bases, leaving 5 bases between them. This CDR3 comprises 13 residues. CDR3 in amino acids: CASSLGSTDTQYF. The CDR3 coding sequence is TGTGCCAGCAGTTTAGGGTCCACAGATACGCAGTATTTT.

The chain combines TRBV7-2 with TRBJ2-6, with D uncertain. Germline V gene lookup returns CDR1 SGHTA and CDR2 FQGNSA. With 5 bases removed from V and 1 base from J, the gap between germline ends came to 6 bases. CDR3 length: 14 residues. Here the CDR3 DNA reads TGTGCCAGCAGCAGCCGGTCTGGGGCCAACGTCCTGACTTTC. Its translation: CASSSRSGANVLTF. Full variable domain (missing parts from reference TRBV7-2 and TRBJ2-6): GAGVSQSPSNKVTEKGKDVELRCDPISGHTALYWYRQSLGQGLEFLIYFQGNSAPDKSGLPSDRFSAERTGGSVSTLTIQRTQQEDSAVYLCASSSRSGANVLTFGAGSRLTVL.